These T cell receptor beta chains were read from a single sample in a study of blood T cell repertoires in COVID-19. Sequenced by immunoSEQ multiplex PCR; TCRdb stores in-frame clones only, minus some. The sample yields about 220,000 clones, more than 70% seen once. Sequenced sample: peripheral blood. The source of these receptors is a woman of 80 years or more with acute or convalescent COVID-19. Both conserved end residues are part of each CDR3. Each record gives: V gene, clone size, D gene, J gene, CDR3 protein, CDR3 DNA. A D gene is named only where the DNA matches it firmly. Rows may omit the clone size; those that give it use once, few, many or a size class.

TRBV27,NA,NA,TRBJ1-6,CASSDRDYNSPLHF,TGTGCCAGCAGCGACAGAGACTATAATTCACCCCTCCACTTT
TRBV15,few,NA,TRBJ2-7,CATSRAATRGNSYEQYF,TGTGCCACCAGCAGAGCCGCGACCCGAGGGAACTCCTACGAGCAGTACTTC
TRBV30,NA,NA,TRBJ1-3,CAWSVLGGFGNTIYF,TGTGCCTGGAGTGTACTGGGAGGGTTTGGAAACACCATATATTTT
TRBV27,NA,NA,TRBJ2-1,CASSLSGRFEQFF,TGTGCCAGCAGTTTATCGGGCAGGTTTGAGCAGTTCTTC
TRBV5-1,few,TRBD1,TRBJ1-2,CASSPDRGSGGYTF,TGCGCCAGCAGTCCCGACAGGGGATCGGGAGGCTACACCTTC
TRBV3-1/TRBV3-2,NA,NA,TRBJ1-1,CASSQDAGLRAFF,TGTGCCAGCAGCCAAGACGCTGGGTTGAGGGCTTTCTTT
TRBV9,NA,NA,TRBJ2-3,CASSDLTKAAADTQYF,TGTGCCAGCAGCGACCTTACTAAAGCCGCAGCAGATACGCAGTATTTT
TRBV4-1,NA,NA,TRBJ1-3,CASSLWARTLENTIYF,TGCGCCAGCAGCCTGTGGGCCAGGACACTGGAGAACACCATATATTTT
TRBV2,NA,TRBD2,TRBJ2-1,CADKLAGALNEQFF,TGTGCCGACAAACTAGCGGGGGCCCTCAATGAGCAGTTCTTC
TRBV7-8,few,NA,TRBJ1-3,CASSSTGHRSGNTIYF,TGTGCCAGCAGCTCGACAGGACACCGTTCTGGAAACACCATATATTTT
TRBV19,few,NA,TRBJ1-6,CASSGQPYNSPLHF,TGTGCCAGTAGCGGACAGCCCTATAATTCACCCCTCCACTTT
TRBV5-8,NA,NA,TRBJ1-4,CASSLEGTSTNEKLFF,TGTGCCAGCAGCTTGGAAGGGACATCAACTAATGAAAAACTGTTTTTT
TRBV29-1,NA,NA,TRBJ1-1,CSVDSGGDVAFF,TGCAGCGTTGATTCCGGGGGAGATGTGGCTTTCTTT
TRBV28,NA,TRBD2,TRBJ2-5,CASSTPAGGETQYF,TGTGCCAGCAGCACCCCGGCGGGGGGGGAGACCCAGTACTTC
TRBV3-1/TRBV3-2,NA,TRBD1,TRBJ2-6,CASSPRGRGRPGANVLTF,TGTGCCAGCAGCCCGAGGGGCAGGGGGCGCCCTGGGGCCAACGTCCTGACTTTC
TRBV2,NA,NA,TRBJ2-3,CASSVFRWIEVSDTQYF,TGTGCCAGCAGTGTATTTAGGTGGATAGAGGTATCAGATACGCAGTATTTT
TRBV7-9,NA,NA,TRBJ1-2,CASSLIQGTNYGYTF,TGTGCCAGCAGCTTAATACAGGGAACTAACTATGGCTACACCTTC
TRBV14,NA,NA,TRBJ2-7,CASSQRPQGQYF,TGTGCCAGCAGCCAACGACCCCAGGGGCAGTACTTC
TRBV28,NA,TRBD2,TRBJ2-3,CASSLLTSGGQHQTQYF,TGTGCCAGCAGTTTATTAACTAGCGGGGGGCAACATCAAACGCAGTATTTT
TRBV5-8,once,NA,TRBJ1-2,CASSSDRYLISYGYTF,TGTGCCAGCAGCTCGGACAGATATCTAATATCCTATGGCTACACCTTC
TRBV29-1,NA,TRBD2,TRBJ2-7,CSADGTSPYEQYF,TGCAGCGCTGACGGGACTAGTCCCTACGAGCAGTACTTC
TRBV5-1,NA,NA,TRBJ2-1,CASSLVGGNNEQFF,TGCGCCAGCAGCTTGGTTGGGGGGAACAATGAGCAGTTCTTC
TRBV3-1/TRBV3-2,NA,TRBD2,TRBJ2-1,CASSHQRGGHEQFF,TGTGCCAGCAGCCACCAGCGGGGGGGCCATGAGCAGTTCTTC
TRBV7-7,NA,TRBD2,TRBJ2-5,CASSLGLAGGQETQYF,TGTGCCAGCAGCTTGGGGCTAGCGGGGGGCCAAGAGACCCAGTACTTC
TRBV3-1/TRBV3-2,NA,NA,TRBJ2-5,CASSRRPGVQETQYF,TGTGCCAGCAGCCGGAGACCCGGGGTCCAAGAGACCCAGTACTTC
TRBV6-5,NA,TRBD1,TRBJ2-1,CASTPGGWNNEQFF,TGTGCCAGCACCCCAGGGGGCTGGAACAATGAGCAGTTCTTC
TRBV5-1,NA,TRBD2,TRBJ2-5,CASSPGSSGGVETQYF,TGCGCCAGCAGCCCCGGGTCTAGCGGGGGGGTAGAGACCCAGTACTTC
TRBV7-8,NA,NA,TRBJ2-7,CASSPQRAPGEQYF,TGTGCCAGCAGCCCACAACGAGCCCCGGGAGAGCAGTACTTC
TRBV27,NA,NA,TRBJ1-5,CASSLSPQTGQPQHF,TGTGCCAGCAGTTTATCGCCCCAAACAGGACAGCCCCAGCATTTT
TRBV7-3,NA,NA,TRBJ1-1,CASSPSGPNTEAFF,TGTGCCAGCAGCCCGTCAGGCCCAAACACTGAAGCTTTCTTT
TRBV6-6,NA,NA,TRBJ1-1,CASNPGGRYTEAFF,TGTGCCAGCAACCCGGGGGGGAGGTACACTGAAGCTTTCTTT
TRBV7-2,NA,TRBD1,TRBJ1-6,CASSLGTGQGGSPLHF,TGTGCCAGCAGCTTAGGAACGGGACAGGGGGGTTCACCCCTCCACTTT
TRBV5-1,NA,TRBD1,TRBJ2-7,CASGQGSSYEQYF,TGCGCCAGCGGACAGGGAAGCTCCTACGAGCAGTACTTC
TRBV7-8,few,NA,TRBJ1-5,CASSPLGGNYQPQHF,TGTGCCAGCAGCCCCCTGGGGGGGAATTATCAGCCCCAGCATTTT
TRBV5-4,NA,TRBD1,TRBJ1-2,CASSASTGGYGYTF,TGTGCCAGCAGCGCTTCGACAGGGGGGTATGGCTACACCTTC
TRBV6-6,NA,NA,TRBJ1-3,CASSYSTGPTGNTIYF,TGTGCCAGCAGTTACTCCACAGGGCCTACTGGAAACACCATATATTTT
TRBV12-3/TRBV12-4,NA,NA,TRBJ1-2,CASSLNFYGYTF,TGTGCCAGCAGTTTAAACTTCTATGGCTACACCTTC
TRBV29-1,few,TRBD1,TRBJ1-1,CSVSTGTGKVEAFF,TGCAGCGTTTCTACCGGGACAGGGAAGGTTGAAGCTTTCTTT
TRBV18,NA,NA,TRBJ2-5,CASSTFGGGGQETQYF,TGTGCCAGCTCCACGTTCGGGGGTGGAGGGCAAGAGACCCAGTACTTC
TRBV5-1,NA,TRBD1,TRBJ1-1,CASSRTGDTEAFF,TGCGCCAGCAGCCGAACAGGGGACACTGAAGCTTTCTTT
TRBV15,NA,TRBD1,TRBJ1-1,CATSYRQGPEAFF,TGTGCCACCAGCTATAGACAGGGGCCTGAAGCTTTCTTT
TRBV28,NA,NA,TRBJ1-1,CASSLEGRQRNTEAFF,TGTGCCAGCAGTTTGGAGGGGCGGCAGAGAAACACTGAAGCTTTCTTT
TRBV5-1,NA,TRBD2,TRBJ2-2,CASTGGGANTGELFF,TGCGCCAGCACCGGCGGGGGGGCGAACACCGGGGAGCTGTTTTTT
TRBV4-2,NA,NA,TRBJ1-4,CASSQDRHEKLFF,TGTGCCAGCAGCCAAGATCGTCATGAAAAACTGTTTTTT
TRBV11-3,NA,TRBD1,TRBJ1-2,CASSLGTGLGYTF,TGTGCCAGCAGCTTAGGGACAGGGCTTGGCTACACCTTC
TRBV6-5,NA,TRBD1,TRBJ1-1,CASSYSGGQRNTEAFF,TGTGCCAGCAGTTACTCGGGGGGACAGCGGAACACTGAAGCTTTCTTT
TRBV9,NA,TRBD2,TRBJ2-3,CASSVDKRGDYTDTQYF,TGTGCCAGCAGCGTAGACAAGCGGGGGGACTACACAGATACGCAGTATTTT